These 5 T cell receptor beta chains were all obtained from the same sample, sequenced in a study of cytomegalovirus exposure and HLA in healthy donors. It was with 60 Vbeta and 13 Jbeta primers that the PCR ran. Profiling relied on immunoSEQ multiplex PCR, and the TCRdb table lists in-frame clones only, not all of them. Here the sample spans 170,000 or so clones, about 84% being singletons. Sequencing was carried out using PBMCs. These receptors were taken from a man younger than 35 in good health and CMV-seronegative.

J is TRBJ2-7 and V is TRBV28; 8 positions match TRBD2. The V and J ends lost 7 bases and 6 bases, in that order; junction bases with no gene match: 8. CDR1 MDHEN and CDR2 SYDVKM come from the germline V gene. The CDR3 has 13 amino acids. CDR3 nucleotides: TGTGCCAGCATCCCTTACGGGGGGGCCGAGCAGTACTTC. Residues: CASIPYGGAEQYF.

The CDR3 DNA sequence: TGTGCCAGCAGTTACTCCAGGGGGACTGGGGAGCTGTTTTTT. Translated, it gives CASSYSRGTGELFF. This rearrangement joins TRBV6-6 to TRBJ2-2; possible D gene TRBD1, 7 bases. CDR1 and CDR2 from the germline V gene are MNHNY and SVGAGI (reference sequence). Trimming removed 0 bases from V and 8 bases from J, with 10 bases in between. The CDR3 contains 14 residues.

The chain combines TRBV9 with TRBJ2-3, with 9 bases fitting TRBD1. The CDR3 is 14 amino acids. Germline V gene lookup returns CDR1 SGDLS and CDR2 YYNGEE. V was clipped by 7 bases and J by 3 bases; unmatched bases: 6. The CDR3 spells CASGQGMGTDTQYF. The CDR3 DNA reads as TGTGCCAGCGGACAGGGGATGGGAACAGATACGCAGTATTTT.

This clone was recorded only once. CDR3 in amino acids: CASSPLGTGGPLSETQYF. Here the CDR3 DNA reads TGTGCCAGCAGCCCCCTTGGGACGGGGGGGCCTTTATCAGAGACCCAGTACTTC. The gene calls are TRBV9 and TRBJ2-5; the match to TRBD2 covers 8 bases. The CDR3 is 18 amino acids. Germline CDR1 SGDLS, CDR2 YYNGEE. Losses at the gene ends were 4 bases for V and 4 bases for J; bases not matched to a gene: 18.

The J gene is TRBJ1-1, the V gene TRBV2; 7 nucleotides line up with TRBD1. The CDR3 sequence is 12 residues long. Per germline, CDR1 SNHLY and CDR2 FYNNEI. V lost 8 bases and J lost 5; bases outside the gene matches: 5. CDR3 in amino acids: CASAPGGTEAFF. CDR3 coding DNA: TGTGCCAGCGCCCCAGGGGGGACTGAAGCTTTCTTT.